This T cell receptor (beta chain) was profiled in a study of T cells in Graves' hyperthyroidism and ophthalmopathy. The overall study: Peripheral blood draws took place at initial diagnosis, ahead of any treatment.

The germline V gene has CDR1 DFQATT and CDR2 SNEGSKA (reference sequence). CDR3 length: 12 amino acids. V shed 1 base and J shed 1 base, with 3 bases lying between them. Hyperthyroidism was newly diagnosed in patients aged 18 to 65 (duration under 2 months). Amplified TCR beta CDR3 regions derived from RNA transcripts. When the TCR CDR3 underwent first-round RT-PCR, the HTBI primer set was used. TCRdb reanalysed the multiplex PCR reads using MiXCR and keeps one entry per CDR3 protein. Seen here are a few hundred thousand distinct CDR3 sequences, around 25% observed once, and the top ten hold over 70%. This clonotype has a handful of counts.

Sequenced: blood. The rearrangement uses TRBV20-1 and TRBJ2-3; no clear D. The TCR was taken from a man aged 45-65 years with Graves' hyperthyroidism. CDR3 DNA sequence: TGCAGTGCTAGAGTCGGCACAGATACGCAGTATTTT. It codes for CSARVGTDTQYF.